What follows is one T cell receptor beta chain and its context. These data are taken from a study of cytomegalovirus exposure and HLA in healthy donors. The CDR3 is made up of 16 amino acids. V shed 0 bases and J 4 bases; nucleotides not matched to a gene: 6. Germline V gene sequence: CDR1 SGHVS, CDR2 FQNEAQ. Primers: 60 Vbeta forward and 13 Jbeta reverse. Repertoires were generated with immunoSEQ multiplex PCR, while TCRdb's copy carries only in-frame clones and drops some. Here the sample spans 120,000 to 150,000 clones, roughly 75% being singletons. The V gene is TRBV7-8, the J gene TRBJ2-1; 7 bases agree with TRBD1. Sequencing was carried out using PBMCs. This TCR came from a man aged 35 to 55 in good health and CMV-seropositive. The CDR3 spells CASSLARTGSYNEQFF. The DNA of the CDR3 is TGTGCCAGCAGCTTAGCCCGGACAGGATCTTACAATGAGCAGTTCTTC.